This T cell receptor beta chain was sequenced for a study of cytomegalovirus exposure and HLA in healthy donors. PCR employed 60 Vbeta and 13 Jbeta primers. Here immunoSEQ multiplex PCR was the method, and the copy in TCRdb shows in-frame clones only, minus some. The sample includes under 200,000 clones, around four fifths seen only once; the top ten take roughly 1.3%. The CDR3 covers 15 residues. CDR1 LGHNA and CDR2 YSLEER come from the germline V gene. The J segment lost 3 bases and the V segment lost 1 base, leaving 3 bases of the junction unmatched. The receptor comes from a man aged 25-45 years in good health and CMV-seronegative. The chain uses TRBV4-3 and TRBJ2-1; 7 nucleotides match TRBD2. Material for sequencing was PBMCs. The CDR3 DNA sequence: TGCGCCAGCAGCCAAGGGGGGGGAGACTACAATGAGCAGTTCTTC. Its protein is CASSQGGGDYNEQFF.